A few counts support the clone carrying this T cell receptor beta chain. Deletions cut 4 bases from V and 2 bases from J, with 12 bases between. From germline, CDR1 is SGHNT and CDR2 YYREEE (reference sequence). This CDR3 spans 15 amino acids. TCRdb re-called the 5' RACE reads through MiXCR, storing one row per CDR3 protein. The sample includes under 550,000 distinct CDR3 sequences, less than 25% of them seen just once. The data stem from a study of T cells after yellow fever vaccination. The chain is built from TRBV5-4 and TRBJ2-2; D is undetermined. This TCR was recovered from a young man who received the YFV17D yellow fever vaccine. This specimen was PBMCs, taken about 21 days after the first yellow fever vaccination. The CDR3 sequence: CASSPPLGNTGELFF. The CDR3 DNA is TGTGCCAGCAGCCCCCCTCTAGGAAACACCGGGGAGCTGTTTTTT.